The clone carrying this T cell receptor (beta chain) was detected ten times or more. Its target is not known. These data originate in a study of identical twins. General study points: The study reached conclusions through statistical analysis that was cross-sectional, not following the same donors.

Addition of a universal primer site occurred through template switching, and cDNA carried unique molecular identifiers. A single record per CDR3 protein comes from TCRdb applying MiXCR to the 5' RACE reads. The table has around 370,000 distinct CDR3 sequences, 8.5% to 10% seen once. V shed 0 bases, J shed 4 bases, and the junction held 6 bases outside the gene matches. The CDR3 totals 15 residues. From germline, CDR1 is SQVTM and CDR2 ANQGSEA. Source material: naive T cells sorted from blood. V is TRBV29-1 and J is TRBJ2-1; 7 nucleotides line up with TRBD1. This receptor was taken from a woman in her 50s in good health. Here the CDR3 DNA reads TGCAGCGTTGAAGAGGTGACAGGGATATACAATGAGCAGTTCTTC. Its translation: CSVEEVTGIYNEQFF.